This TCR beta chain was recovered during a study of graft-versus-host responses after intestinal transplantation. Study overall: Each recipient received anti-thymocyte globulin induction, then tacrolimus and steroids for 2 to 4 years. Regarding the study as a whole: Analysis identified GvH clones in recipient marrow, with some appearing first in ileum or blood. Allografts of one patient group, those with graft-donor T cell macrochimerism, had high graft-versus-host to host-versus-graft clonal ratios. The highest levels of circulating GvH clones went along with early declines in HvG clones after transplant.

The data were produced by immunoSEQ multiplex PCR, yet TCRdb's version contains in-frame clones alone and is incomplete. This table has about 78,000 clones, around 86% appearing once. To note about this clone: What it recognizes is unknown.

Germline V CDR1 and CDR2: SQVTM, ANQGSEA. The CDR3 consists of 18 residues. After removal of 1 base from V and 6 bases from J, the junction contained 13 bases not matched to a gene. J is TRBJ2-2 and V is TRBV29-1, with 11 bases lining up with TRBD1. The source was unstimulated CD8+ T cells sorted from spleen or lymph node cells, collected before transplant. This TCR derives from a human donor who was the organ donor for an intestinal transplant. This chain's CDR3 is CSVEVPLGQGAMAGELFF. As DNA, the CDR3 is TGCAGCGTTGAAGTCCCCCTCGGACAGGGGGCGATGGCCGGGGAGCTGTTTTTT.